What follows are 24 T cell receptor beta chains derived from one specimen sequenced in a study of control samples from healthy donors and cancer patients. Measured with immunoSEQ multiplex PCR; TCRdb has only the in-frame clones, and not every one. Of about 95,000 clones in the sample, just under 85% were seen once. The sample comprised blood. Source of these receptors: a man aged 25 to 40 in good health.

The table lists this clone with a count of one. This chain connects TRBV6-1 to TRBJ1-5; unclear D gene. V gave up 2 bases and J gave up 6 bases, with 14 bases separating them. The V gene's germline CDR1 is MNHNS and CDR2 SASEGT. The CDR3 extends over 15 amino acids. CDR3 residues: CASSELVGLSQPQHF. The CDR3 DNA reads as TGTGCCAGCAGTGAACTGGTAGGCCTGAGTCAGCCCCAGCATTTT.

The sample holds one count of this clone. The chain couples TRBV27 to TRBJ2-3, with D unclear. Between the trimmed V and J ends, which lost 8 bases and 0 bases, there was a span of 9 bases. The V gene's germline CDR1 is MNHEY and CDR2 SMNVEV (reference sequence). CDR3 length: 13 residues. As DNA, the CDR3 is TGTGCCAGCGGACCACGTAGCACAGATACGCAGTATTTT. Translated: CASGPRSTDTQYF.

J is TRBJ1-2 and V is TRBV5-4, with 7 bases that match TRBD1. CDR3 length: 14 amino acids. The trim removed 5 bases at V and 6 bases at J, leaving 10 bases unmatched. Germline assignment: CDR1 SGHNT and CDR2 YYREEE (reference sequence). The CDR3 DNA sequence: TGTGCCAGCAGAAGAGACAGGGAATACGATGGCTACACCTTC. It specifies CASRRDREYDGYTF.

The chain is built from TRBV5-1 and TRBJ2-6, with 10 bases fitting TRBD1. Germline-derived CDR1 and CDR2 are SGHRS and YFSETQ. This CDR3 comprises 18 residues. V lost 2 bases to trimming and J lost 4 bases; unmatched junction nucleotides: 9. DNA of the CDR3: TGCGCCAGCAGCTTCGGGGACAGGGGAGGTTCCGGGGCCAACGTCCTGACTTTC. It yields the protein CASSFGDRGGSGANVLTF.

The J gene is TRBJ2-1, the V gene TRBV7-8; TRBD2 agrees at 8 bases. The CDR3 sequence is 16 residues long. The germline V gene has CDR1 SGHVS and CDR2 FQNEAQ. V gave up 5 bases and J gave up 0 bases; unmatched junction bases: 6. The chain's CDR3 is CASSPSRGGSYNEQFF. DNA of the CDR3: TGTGCCAGCAGCCCCAGTCGGGGGGGCTCCTACAATGAGCAGTTCTTC.

The genes are TRBV7-2 and TRBJ2-7; D is ambiguous. V lost 1 base and J 2 bases, leaving 9 bases between the germline ends. Germline values: CDR1 SGHTA, CDR2 FQGNSA. This CDR3 comprises 14 residues. In DNA form, the CDR3 reads TGTGCCAGCAGCTTAGTAGCCTTAGCCTACGAGCAGTACTTC. Translating it yields CASSLVALAYEQYF.

CDR3 sequence reads: CSVGDLSSYEQYF. CDR3 in DNA: TGCAGCGTTGGGGACTTGAGCTCCTACGAGCAGTACTTC. The V and J genes are TRBV29-1 and TRBJ2-7, with TRBD2 as a possible D gene (6 bases). The V gene's germline CDR1 is SQVTM and CDR2 ANQGSEA. Trimming took off 4 bases at V and 0 bases at J, with 10 bases between the two ends. This CDR3 has 13 amino acids.

This sequence joins TRBV5-1 and TRBJ2-3; no reliable D call. Looked up from germline, CDR1 is SGHRS and CDR2 is YFSETQ. This CDR3 contains 15 residues. V was clipped by 0 bases and J by 0 bases, with 8 bases between them. CDR3 in DNA: TGCGCCAGCAGCTTGGGTGGCAGGAGCACAGATACGCAGTATTTT. It specifies CASSLGGRSTDTQYF.

The chain employs TRBV6-5 and TRBJ2-7; tentative D call: TRBD2 (9 bases). CDR1 is MNHEY, CDR2 SVGAGI, per germline. V dropped 6 bases and J dropped 7 bases, with 19 bases sitting between them. The CDR3 spans 14 residues. The CDR3 nucleotides are TGTGCCAGCAGCCGGGACAGGCGGGAGGGTGAGCAGTACTTC. This codes for CASSRDRREGEQYF.

The rearrangement joins TRBV14 to TRBJ2-7, with D uncertain. This CDR3 is 13 amino acids long. Per the germline V gene, CDR1 is SGHDN and CDR2 is FVKESK. V was cut by 0 bases and J by 6 bases, with 9 bases left in between. The CDR3 spells CASSQDLGAEQYF. The DNA of the CDR3 is TGTGCCAGCAGCCAAGATTTGGGTGCCGAGCAGTACTTC.

By sample fraction, this clone is medium-sized (0.01 to 0.1%). The rearrangement joins TRBV6-2 or TRBV6-3 to TRBJ2-5; TRBD2 agrees at 8 bases. V was clipped by 2 bases and J by 3 bases; unmatched bases: 5. The CDR3 runs 15 residues. Per germline, CDR1 MNHEY and CDR2 SVGEGT. In DNA, the CDR3 is TGTGCCAGCAGTTACCCCCGTAGCGGGGAAGAGACCCAGTACTTC. This gives the protein CASSYPRSGEETQYF.

The rearrangement joins TRBV5-6 to TRBJ2-7; 9 bases match TRBD1. The CDR3 is 16 residues long. Trimming cost V 0 bases and J 1 base; bases outside gene matches: 5. The germline CDR1 and CDR2 sequences are SGHDT and YYEEEE. The CDR3 loop is CASSLVQDRGSYEQYF. The CDR3 region has the DNA TGTGCCAGCAGCTTGGTCCAGGACAGGGGTTCCTACGAGCAGTACTTC. Full variable domain (outside the CDR3, taken from reference TRBV5-6 and TRBJ2-7): DAGVTQSPTHLIKTRGQQVTLRCSPKSGHDTVSWYQQALGQGPQFIFQYYEEEERQRGNFPDRFSGHQFPNYSSELNVNALLLGDSALYLCASSLVQDRGSYEQYFGPGTRLTVT.

On this clone itself: The same CDR3 can be traced to other DNA sequences in this sample. This chain joins TRBV27 and TRBJ1-5; tentatively, D is TRBD1 (6 bases). The germline V and J ends were trimmed by 4 bases and 7 bases, with 11 bases remaining between them. Germline V gene sequence: CDR1 MNHEY, CDR2 SMNVEV (reference sequence). There are 13 residues in the CDR3. The CDR3 protein is CASSSGGGQPQHF. Written as DNA, the CDR3 is TGTGCCAGCAGTTCGGGGGGCGGCCAGCCCCAGCATTTT.

This sequence joins TRBV12-3 or TRBV12-4 and TRBJ1-5, with a possible D match to TRBD1 (6 bases). The CDR3 length is 13 residues. CDR3: CGRTEHSNQPQHF. The CDR3 DNA reads as TGTGGGCGGACAGAACATAGCAATCAGCCCCAGCATTTT.

The rearrangement links TRBV7-9 to TRBJ2-2; 9 bases are shared with TRBD1. The CDR3 runs to 15 residues. V dropped 5 bases and J dropped 1; count of bases not matched to a gene: 2. The germline CDR1 and CDR2 sequences are SEHNR and FQNEAQ (reference sequence). The chain's CDR3 is CASSMGQGNTGELFF. The CDR3 bases are TGTGCCAGCAGCATGGGACAGGGGAACACCGGGGAGCTGTTTTTT. The variable domain in full, with the rest retrieved from reference TRBV7-9 and TRBJ2-2, is DTGVSQNPRHKITKRGQNVTFRCDPISEHNRLYWYRQTLGQGPEFLTYFQNEAQLEKSRLLSDRFSAERPKGSFSTLEIQRTEQGDSAMYLCASSMGQGNTGELFFGEGSRLTVL.

This sequence joins TRBV7-2 and TRBJ2-7; the match to TRBD2 covers 8 bases. The CDR3 extends over 14 amino acids. Germline V gives CDR1 SGHTA, CDR2 FQGNSA. Trimming at V came to 5 bases and at J to 2 bases, leaving 5 bases not matched to a gene. CDR3 loop: CASSPGGGPYEQYF. The CDR3 DNA reads as TGTGCCAGCAGCCCCGGGGGGGGGCCCTACGAGCAGTACTTC.

This chain connects TRBV7-3 to TRBJ1-2, with D maybe TRBD1 (5 bases). The V end lost 3 bases, the J end lost 0 bases, and 11 bases lay between the germline ends. The CDR3 covers 15 residues. CDR1 is SGHTA, CDR2 FQGTGA, per germline. Written as DNA, the CDR3 is TGTGCCAGCAGCTTTTCGATAGGGGCTAACTATGGCTACACCTTC. This encodes CASSFSIGANYGYTF.

The chain couples TRBV6-6 to TRBJ2-3, with no clear D. The CDR3 totals 15 residues. Trimming shortened V by 4 bases and J by 2 bases, and 13 bases separated the two germline ends. Germline lookup yields CDR1 MNHNY and CDR2 SVGAGI (reference sequence). The CDR3 loop is CASSSSGQVTDTQYF. DNA of the CDR3: TGTGCCAGCAGTTCATCCGGGCAAGTCACAGATACGCAGTATTTT.

Remarks on this clone: One end of the junction fails to match germline, which may point to a read error. The J gene is TRBJ1-2, the V gene TRBV6-4; no firm D call. Per germline, CDR1 MRHNA and CDR2 SNTAGT. The CDR3 is 8 residues long. CDR3 in amino acids: CASSDPSF. CDR3 bases: TGTGCCAGCAGTGACCCTTCCTTC.

This rearrangement joins TRBV4-1 to TRBJ2-3, with 8 nucleotides matching TRBD2. V was clipped by 4 bases and J by 8 bases; unmatched bases: 11. CDR3 length: 15 residues. In germline, CDR1 is MGHRA, CDR2 YSYEKL. In DNA, the CDR3 is TGCGCCAGCAGCCCGGCGATAGCGGGGTCTGGTACGCAGTATTTT. Translation gives CASSPAIAGSGTQYF.

The chain links TRBV5-1 to TRBJ2-6; no firm D call. This CDR3 contains 17 residues. In germline, CDR1 is SGHRS, CDR2 YFSETQ. With 1 base removed from V and 0 bases from J, the gap between germline ends came to 11 bases. The CDR3: CASSLYVLTSGANVLTF. CDR3 DNA: TGCGCCAGCAGCTTGTACGTGCTGACCTCTGGGGCCAACGTCCTGACTTTC.

The rearrangement uses TRBV18 and TRBJ2-4; TRBD2 aligns across 7 bases. CDR3 length equals 14 residues. Germline CDR1 KGHSH, CDR2 LQKENI. Trimming at V came to 6 bases and at J to 8 bases, leaving 10 bases not matched to a gene. CDR3 in amino acids: CASSPSGRRDIQYF. Here the CDR3 DNA reads TGTGCCAGCTCTCCCTCCGGGAGGAGGGACATTCAGTACTTC. The full variable domain, with the rest looked up from reference TRBV18 and TRBJ2-4, is NAGVMQNPRHLVRRRGQEARLRCSPMKGHSHVYWYRQLPEEGLKFMVYLQKENIIDESGMPKERFSAEFPKEGPSILRIQQVVRGDSAAYFCASSPSGRRDIQYFGAGTRLSVL.

This clone was observed many times. This sequence joins TRBV3-1 (or the pseudogene TRBV3-2) and TRBJ1-4; D might be TRBD1 (6 bases). The length of the CDR3 is 14 residues. Germline CDR1 LGHDT, CDR2 YNNKEL (reference sequence). V was shortened by 4 bases and J by 8 bases, with 14 bases between the two germline ends. The CDR3 region is CASSPRARGEKLFF. Here the CDR3 DNA reads TGTGCCAGCAGCCCTCGTGCAAGGGGGGAAAAACTGTTTTTT.

The chain combines TRBV10-3 with TRBJ2-1; 10 bases align to TRBD1. Germline assignment: CDR1 ENHRY and CDR2 SYGVKD. Trimming removed 3 bases from V and 4 bases from J; junction bases left unmatched: 6. CDR3 length: 16 residues. The CDR3, as DNA: TGTGCCATCAGTGACCCCGGGACAGGGGCGTACAATGAGCAGTTCTTC. Translated, it gives CAISDPGTGAYNEQFF.